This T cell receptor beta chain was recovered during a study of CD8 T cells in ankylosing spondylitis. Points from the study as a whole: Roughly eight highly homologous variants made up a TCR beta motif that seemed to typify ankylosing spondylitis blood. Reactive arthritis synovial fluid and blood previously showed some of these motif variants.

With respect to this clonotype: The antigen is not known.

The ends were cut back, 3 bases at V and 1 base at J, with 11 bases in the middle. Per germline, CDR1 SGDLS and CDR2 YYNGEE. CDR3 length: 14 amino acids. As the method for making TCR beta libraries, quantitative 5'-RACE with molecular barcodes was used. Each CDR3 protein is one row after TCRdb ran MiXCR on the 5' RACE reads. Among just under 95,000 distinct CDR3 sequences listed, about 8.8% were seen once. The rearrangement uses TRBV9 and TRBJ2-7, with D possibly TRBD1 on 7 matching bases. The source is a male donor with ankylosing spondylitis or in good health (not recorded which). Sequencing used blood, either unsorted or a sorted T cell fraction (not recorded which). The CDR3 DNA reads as TGTGCCAGCAGCGAGGCAGGGGGGTCCTACGAGCAGTACTTC. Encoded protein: CASSEAGGSYEQYF.